Below are 26 T cell receptor beta chains sequenced from a single sample in a study of blood T cells in healthy people across ages. The use of a sample-barcoded 5' primer and a J-beta primer mix characterized a second PCR of roughly 6 to 11 cycles. TCRdb reprocessed the 5' RACE reads via MiXCR and lists one record per CDR3 protein. The table records around 1.1 million distinct CDR3 sequences, 35% to 40% of them present only once. The sample comprised blood. Source of these receptors: a man between 18 and 35 years old in good health.

V and J are TRBV14 and TRBJ2-2; TRBD1 is a possible D gene (6 bases). The V end was cut by 1 base, the J end by 3 bases, with 12 bases between. The CDR3 runs 16 residues. Germline V gene data show CDR1 as SGHDN and CDR2 as FVKESK. This CDR3 is CASSQAGTTYTGELFF. Written as DNA, the CDR3 is TGTGCCAGCAGCCAAGCGGGGACAACTTACACCGGGGAGCTGTTTTTT. Full variable domain (remainder filled in from reference TRBV14 and TRBJ2-2): EAGVTQFPSHSVIEKGQTVTLRCDPISGHDNLYWYRRVMGKEIKFLLHFVKESKQDESGMPNNRFLAERTGGTYSTLKVQPAELEDSGVYFCASSQAGTTYTGELFFGEGSRLTVL.

This clonotype was seen a few times. The chain joins TRBV7-2 to TRBJ2-7; D ambiguous. CDR3 length: 14 residues. V was pared by 2 bases and J by 1 base, with 9 bases between. Looked up from germline, CDR1 is SGHTA and CDR2 is FQGNSA. The CDR3 region is CASSLTHASYEQYF. The CDR3 DNA is TGTGCCAGCAGCTTAACTCACGCATCCTACGAGCAGTACTTC.

As concerns this clonotype: With a much larger clone just one base away, this may be a read error. This chain connects TRBV9 to TRBJ2-7; 8 bases agree with TRBD2. Germline V gene lookup returns CDR1 SGDLS and CDR2 YYNGEE. The junction had 9 bases not matched to a gene; V was cut back by 0 bases and J by 7 bases. The CDR3 length is 15 residues. CDR3 DNA sequence: TGTGCCAGCAGCGTAGGGGCGGGGGGCTACAATGAGCAGTACTTC. Translating it yields CASSVGAGGYNEQYF.

This clonotype was picked up many times. The chain uses TRBV12-3 or TRBV12-4 and TRBJ1-2; D is perhaps TRBD1 (5 bases). The CDR3 sequence is 16 residues long. V was cut by 6 bases and J by 3 bases, with 20 bases left in between. CDR3 loop: CASRGTGEVSYYGYTF. CDR3 nucleotides: TGTGCCAGCAGGGGGACTGGAGAGGTCTCGTACTATGGCTACACCTTC.

This clonotype was found many times. The chain recombines TRBV29-1 with TRBJ2-1; TRBD2 might be the D (7 bases). This CDR3 has 14 residues. Trimming took 4 bases from V and 2 from J, leaving 12 bases between them. Germline V lookup: CDR1 SQVTM, CDR2 ANQGSEA. CDR3 in amino acids: CSVVGGDTYNEQFF. The CDR3 DNA sequence: TGCAGCGTTGTAGGGGGGGACACCTACAATGAGCAGTTCTTC.

The chain recombines TRBV20-1 with TRBJ2-1; the D gene is possibly TRBD1 (5 bases). Per the germline V gene, CDR1 is DFQATT and CDR2 is SNEGSKA (reference sequence). The CDR3 spans 12 residues. V gave up 5 bases and J gave up 4 bases, with 9 bases separating them. The CDR3 DNA sequence: TGCAGTGCTGTGCAGGGTTACAATGAGCAGTTCTTC. It translates to CSAVQGYNEQFF.

This clonotype has only a few counts. The chain links TRBV5-4 to TRBJ2-7; 8 bases are a match to TRBD1. The CDR3 totals 15 residues. The germline gives CDR1 SGHNT, CDR2 YYREEE (reference sequence). Unmatched junction bases numbered 6, after V lost 4 bases and J lost 0 bases. The CDR3 protein is CASSLRGPDSYEQYF. The CDR3, as DNA: TGTGCCAGCAGCCTCAGGGGGCCCGACTCCTACGAGCAGTACTTC.

V gene TRBV29-1 combines with J gene TRBJ2-1, with TRBD1 as a possible D gene (6 bases). The assigned J gene may be wrong: the sequence end matches TRBJ2-7 better. Germline lookup yields CDR1 SQVTM and CDR2 ANQGSEA. The CDR3 contains 13 residues. The CDR3 sequence is CSVTGSSYNEQYF. In nucleotides, the CDR3 is TGCAGCGTTACAGGGAGCTCCTACAATGAGCAGTACTTC.

Only a few counts were recorded for this clonotype. The CDR3 reads CASSLDRGVPDTQYF. The CDR3 region has the DNA TGCGCCAGCAGCTTGGACAGGGGGGTCCCAGATACGCAGTATTTT. This rearrangement joins TRBV5-1 to TRBJ2-3; 8 bases are shared with TRBD1. CDR3 length: 15 residues. The germline V gene has CDR1 SGHRS and CDR2 YFSETQ. The V and J ends lost 0 bases and 4 bases, in that order; junction bases with no gene match: 4.

This clonotype was found many times. The chain employs TRBV10-3 and TRBJ2-7; no clear D gene. CDR3 length equals 13 residues. Germline CDR1 and CDR2: ENHRY and SYGVKD. Trimming shortened V by 3 bases and J by 3 bases, and 9 bases separated the two germline ends. CDR3 in amino acids: CAISDPKLYEQYF. In DNA, the CDR3 is TGTGCCATCAGTGACCCTAAACTCTACGAGCAGTACTTC.

This clonotype was counted a few times. V and J are TRBV27 and TRBJ1-4; TRBD1 matches at 7 bases. The CDR3 extends over 14 amino acids. Germline-derived CDR1 and CDR2 are MNHEY and SMNVEV (reference sequence). The trim removed 6 bases at V and 3 bases at J, leaving 4 bases unmatched. In DNA, the CDR3 is TGTGCCAGCAGGCCGGGACAGTCTAATGAAAAACTGTTTTTT. It yields the protein CASRPGQSNEKLFF.

The rearrangement uses TRBV6-5 and TRBJ2-5, with TRBD1 matching 10 bases. Losses at the gene ends were 7 bases for V and 11 bases for J; bases not matched to a gene: 10. The germline V gene has CDR1 MNHEY and CDR2 SVGAGI. CDR3 length equals 13 residues. The CDR3 protein is CASKGQGPGEQYF. The CDR3 DNA follows: TGTGCCAGCAAGGGACAGGGGCCTGGAGAGCAGTACTTC.

This rearrangement joins TRBV20-1 to TRBJ1-5; no reliable D call. The CDR3 is 15 residues long. V shed 7 bases and J shed 0 bases, with 16 bases lying between them. The germline V gene encodes CDR1 DFQATT and CDR2 SNEGSKA (reference sequence). This chain's CDR3 is CSVLRAGYSNQPQHF. The CDR3 DNA follows: TGCAGTGTTCTCCGGGCGGGGTATAGCAATCAGCCCCAGCATTTT.

There are a few counts of this clonotype. The CDR3 protein is CASSLGTGLSQPQHF. In nucleotides, the CDR3 is TGTGCCAGCAGTTTAGGGACAGGGCTGAGTCAGCCCCAGCATTTT. The chain is built from TRBV12-3 or TRBV12-4 and TRBJ1-5, with 8 nucleotides matching TRBD1. The CDR3 runs 15 residues. J was trimmed by 6 bases and V by 1 base; bases with no gene match: 5.

This clonotype has more than one count but fewer than ten. The chain carries TRBV29-1 and TRBJ2-7, with D possibly matching TRBD2 (6 bases). Trimming pared 4 bases from V and 3 bases from J, leaving 16 bases between. The CDR3 consists of 14 residues. From germline, CDR1 is SQVTM and CDR2 ANQGSEA. For the CDR3, the DNA is TGCAGCGTTGGTCCCGATCTGCGGGGCTACGAGCAGTACTTC. It is translated as CSVGPDLRGYEQYF.

This CDR3 reads CASSLEAGAGVGTEAFF. Written as DNA, the CDR3 is TGCGCCAGCAGCTTGGAAGCCGGGGCAGGGGTTGGCACTGAAGCTTTCTTT. The rearrangement joins TRBV5-1 to TRBJ1-1, with D possibly matching TRBD1 (6 bases). Germline CDR1 reads SGHRS; CDR2 reads YFSETQ. V was pared by 0 bases and J by 4 bases, with 19 bases between. This CDR3 has 17 residues.

V is TRBV7-2 and J is TRBJ1-4, with D unresolved. Trimming left V 2 bases short and J 13 bases short, with 8 bases between. The germline V gene has CDR1 SGHTA and CDR2 FQGNSA. The CDR3 has 11 residues. The CDR3 DNA is TGTGCCAGCAGCTTAAGGAGCAGACTGTTTTTT. Its translation is CASSLRSRLFF. Filled out from reference TRBV7-2 and TRBJ1-4, the complete variable domain reads GAGVSQSPSNKVTEKGKDVELRCDPISGHTALYWYRQSLGQGLEFLIYFQGNSAPDKSGLPSDRFSAERTGGSVSTLTIQRTQQEDSAVYLCASSLRSRLFFGSGTQLSVL.

The chain employs TRBV7-2 and TRBJ2-1, with 9 bases aligning to TRBD2. CDR3 length equals 15 residues. The ends lost 5 bases at V and 0 bases at J; junction bases unmatched: 2. Per germline, CDR1 SGHTA and CDR2 FQGNSA. The chain's CDR3 is CASSPSGISYNEQFF. CDR3 sequence (DNA): TGTGCCAGCAGCCCTAGCGGGATCTCCTACAATGAGCAGTTCTTC.

The chain recombines TRBV6-1 with TRBJ2-4; TRBD1 matches at 7 bases. The DNA end lines up better with TRBJ2-7; the J call may be wrong. The V gene's germline CDR1 is MNHNS and CDR2 SASEGT. The CDR3 runs 19 residues. In nucleotides, the CDR3 is TGTGCCAGCAGTGAAGCGTGGGACACTACAGGGGATTGGGATTACGAGCAGTACTTC. Amino acid sequence: CASSEAWDTTGDWDYEQYF.

The V and J genes are TRBV5-6 and TRBJ1-2; TRBD1 aligns across 9 bases. This CDR3 is 15 amino acids long. Trimming removed 6 bases from V and 4 bases from J; junction bases left unmatched: 10. Germline V gene lookup returns CDR1 SGHDT and CDR2 YYEEEE. The CDR3 spells CASTSRDRDPYGYTF. CDR3 bases: TGTGCCAGCACCTCCCGGGACAGGGACCCCTATGGCTACACCTTC.

This clonotype was seen a few times. In DNA, the CDR3 is TGTGCCAGCAGCCAAAGGGGGTCGAACACTGAAGCTTTCTTT. Its translation: CASSQRGSNTEAFF. The V gene is TRBV3-1, the J gene TRBJ1-1; a weak D match, TRBD1 (6 bases). This CDR3 comprises 14 residues. Trimming pared 2 bases from V and 1 base from J, leaving 8 bases between. In germline, CDR1 is LGHDT, CDR2 YNNKEL (reference sequence).

The CDR3 region has the DNA TGTGCCAGCAGTCCAATAGCGGGGGGACTGTCGGATACGCAGTATTTT. This codes for CASSPIAGGLSDTQYF. The chain carries TRBV4-2 and TRBJ2-3; TRBD2 agrees at 10 bases. The germline CDR1 and CDR2 sequences are LGHNA and YNFKEQ. Trimming removed 6 bases from V and 6 bases from J; junction bases left unmatched: 12. The CDR3 is 16 residues long.

The chain recombines TRBV11-2 with TRBJ2-1; the match to TRBD2 covers 8 bases. The CDR3 runs to 15 residues. Germline CDR1 SGHAT, CDR2 FQNNGV. V dropped 5 bases and J dropped 5; count of bases not matched to a gene: 8. CDR3 region: CASSHRLANNNEQFF. For the CDR3, the DNA is TGTGCCAGCAGCCACCGACTAGCGAACAACAATGAGCAGTTCTTC.

This clonotype was counted a few times. The chain couples TRBV5-1 to TRBJ2-2, with 11 nucleotides matching TRBD1. Germline V gene sequence: CDR1 SGHRS, CDR2 YFSETQ. V was pared by 4 bases and J by 4 bases, with 3 bases of the junction left unmatched. This CDR3 is 15 amino acids long. The CDR3 spells CASSPGTGGTGELFF. Written as DNA, the CDR3 is TGCGCCAGCAGCCCCGGGACAGGGGGCACCGGGGAGCTGTTTTTT.

V and J are TRBV30 and TRBJ2-5, with D hard to call. V lost 3 bases, J lost 11 bases, and 13 bases lay in between. The V gene's germline CDR1 is GTSNPN and CDR2 SVGIG (reference sequence). The length of the CDR3 is 11 residues. This CDR3 is CAWSLVEEQYF. The CDR3, as DNA: TGTGCCTGGAGCCTTGTCGAGGAGCAGTACTTC.

V is TRBV7-2 and J is TRBJ2-5, with 7 bases that match TRBD1. The CDR3 spans 14 residues. V shed 4 bases and J 4 bases; nucleotides not matched to a gene: 6. Per germline, CDR1 SGHTA and CDR2 FQGNSA. This CDR3 reads CASSSKTGRETQYF. Here the CDR3 DNA reads TGTGCCAGCAGCTCGAAGACAGGGAGAGAGACCCAGTACTTC.